This passage covers 19 T cell receptor beta chains from one sample sequenced in a study of T cells after yellow fever vaccination. In TCRdb, the 5' RACE reads were re-called with MiXCR into one record per CDR3 protein. This sample has about 550,000 distinct CDR3 sequences, with around 21% found just once. Sample: PBMCs, taken 15 days after the yellow fever booster vaccination. All receptors derive from a man between 25 and 39 years old who received the YFV17D yellow fever vaccine.

The chain has TRBV2 and TRBJ1-4; 7 bases agree with TRBD1. Trimming took 2 bases from V and 7 from J; bases not matched to a gene: 4. The CDR3 has 14 amino acids. Germline V lookup: CDR1 SNHLY, CDR2 FYNNEI. CDR3 DNA: TGTGCCAGCAGTGAAAATAGGGACAGTGAAAAACTGTTTTTT. It specifies CASSENRDSEKLFF.

The rearrangement joins TRBV4-3 to TRBJ2-2; D is perhaps TRBD1 (5 bases). CDR1 is LGHNA, CDR2 YSLEER, per germline. The CDR3 is 15 amino acids. The V gene lost 0 bases and the J gene lost 5 bases, with 10 bases spanning the gap. CDR3 sequence: CASSQEKAGTGELFF. In DNA form, the CDR3 reads TGCGCCAGCAGCCAAGAGAAGGCAGGGACCGGGGAGCTGTTTTTT.

This clonotype has more than one count but fewer than ten. The V gene is TRBV28, the J gene TRBJ2-4; D assignment may be TRBD1 or TRBD2 (5 bases each). Trimming stripped 5 bases from V and 0 bases from J, with 17 bases between. The CDR3 spans 17 residues. The germline gives CDR1 MDHEN, CDR2 SYDVKM. CDR3 in DNA: TGTGCCAGCAGTAGAAGGGACGGACTCCTAGCCAAAAACATTCAGTACTTC. Translating gives CASSRRDGLLAKNIQYF. Filled out from reference TRBV28 and TRBJ2-4, the complete variable domain reads DVKVTQSSRYLVKRTGEKVFLECVQDMDHENMFWYRQDPGLGLRLIYFSYDVKMKEKGDIPEGYSVSREKKERFSLILESASTNQTSMYLCASSRRDGLLAKNIQYFGAGTRLSVL.

This sequence joins TRBV5-6 and TRBJ2-7, with D unresolved. CDR3 length: 12 amino acids. V was cut by 0 bases and J by 8 bases, with 9 bases left in between. Germline CDR1 and CDR2: SGHDT and YYEEEE. CDR3 sequence (DNA): TGTGCCAGCAGCTTGGAAGGGCTACAGCAGTACTTC. Protein sequence: CASSLEGLQQYF.

A few counts support this clonotype. The junction departs from germline at one end; a sequencing error may be responsible. The chain links TRBV12-3 or TRBV12-4 to TRBJ2-1; 10 bases are a match to TRBD2. The CDR3 consists of 14 residues. CDR3: CASSKGTSGDSGVF. The CDR3 DNA reads as TGTGCCAGCAGTAAAGGTACTAGCGGGGACAGCGGTGTGTTC.

The CDR3, as DNA: TGTGCCAGCAGCCCAAGTCAGGTCCTTAATTCACCCCTCCACTTT. As protein: CASSPSQVLNSPLHF. The chain employs TRBV12-3 or TRBV12-4 and TRBJ1-6; D unresolved. The V end was cut by 6 bases, the J end by 6 bases, with 15 bases between. CDR3 length equals 15 residues.

The V and J genes are TRBV7-9 and TRBJ2-1; TRBD2 matches 9 bases. CDR1 SEHNR and CDR2 FQNEAQ come from the germline V gene (reference sequence). The CDR3 consists of 14 residues. V was pared by 2 bases and J by 9 bases, with 5 bases of the junction left unmatched. CDR3 residues: CASSLTSGSGEQFF. Written as DNA, the CDR3 is TGTGCCAGCAGCTTAACTAGCGGGTCAGGTGAGCAGTTCTTC. The whole variable domain, filled in from reference TRBV7-9 and TRBJ2-1, reads DTGVSQNPRHKITKRGQNVTFRCDPISEHNRLYWYRQTLGQGPEFLTYFQNEAQLEKSRLLSDRFSAERPKGSFSTLEIQRTEQGDSAMYLCASSLTSGSGEQFFGPGTRLTVL.

This sequence joins TRBV12-3 or TRBV12-4 and TRBJ2-3; tentatively, D is TRBD2 (6 bases). The CDR3 has 13 residues. Trimming cost V 8 bases and J 0 bases, with 9 bases left between them. CDR3 protein: CASGDFSTDTQYF. The DNA of the CDR3 is TGTGCCAGCGGGGACTTTAGCACAGATACGCAGTATTTT.

This clonotype was seen a handful of times. The gene calls are TRBV12-3 or TRBV12-4 and TRBJ2-7; no clear D. With 2 bases removed from V and 3 bases from J, the gap between germline ends came to 14 bases. The CDR3 runs to 15 residues. The CDR3 region is CASSLPGRAVYEQYF. The CDR3 nucleotides read TGTGCCAGCAGTTTACCCGGTCGGGCGGTCTACGAGCAGTACTTC.

This clonotype was found a few times. The J gene is TRBJ2-2, the V gene TRBV10-3; TRBD2 matches at 14 bases. Trimming at V came to 9 bases and at J to 9 bases, leaving 21 bases not matched to a gene. Per the germline V gene, CDR1 is ENHRY and CDR2 is SYGVKD. The CDR3 covers 19 residues. CDR3: CAIRSGVGAGLAGGRELFF. The CDR3 coding sequence is TGTGCCATACGGTCCGGGGTGGGAGCCGGACTAGCGGGAGGCAGGGAGCTGTTTTTT.

This clonotype was detected ten times or more. The genes are TRBV27 and TRBJ2-5; D possibly corresponds to TRBD2 (5 bases). Trimming pared 5 bases from V and 2 bases from J, leaving 15 bases between. This CDR3 is built from 15 residues. Germline CDR1 and CDR2: MNHEY and SMNVEV (reference sequence). The CDR3 region has the DNA TGTGCCAGCAGTCACGGACTCGTAGGGCAAGAGACCCAGTACTTC. It yields the protein CASSHGLVGQETQYF.

V is TRBV27 and J is TRBJ2-1; 8 nucleotides align to TRBD1. Looked up from germline, CDR1 is MNHEY and CDR2 is SMNVEV (reference sequence). V shed 0 bases, J shed 8 bases, and the junction held 6 bases outside the gene matches. The CDR3 covers 15 residues. The CDR3 DNA reads as TGTGCCAGCAGTTTATCGGCGACAGGGGTCGATGAGCAGTTCTTC. The encoded protein is CASSLSATGVDEQFF.

This clonotype has a handful of counts. The V gene is TRBV7-2, the J gene TRBJ2-3, with 10 bases fitting TRBD2. The CDR3 spans 16 residues. Trimming took 0 bases from V and 3 from J; bases not matched to a gene: 3. CDR1 is SGHTA and CDR2 is FQGNSA in the germline V gene. The CDR3 loop reads CASSLASGRRTDTQYF. The CDR3, as DNA: TGTGCCAGCAGCTTAGCTAGCGGGAGGCGTACAGATACGCAGTATTTT.

This clonotype has just a few counts. This chain uses TRBV4-3 with TRBJ2-7; possibly TRBD1 for D (5 bases). CDR1 and CDR2 from the germline V gene are LGHNA and YSLEER. The V end was cut by 0 bases, the J end by 3 bases, with 12 bases between. This CDR3 has 15 amino acids. CDR3 bases: TGCGCCAGCAGCCAAGATCCCCAGACAGTCTACGAGCAGTACTTC. Translation gives CASSQDPQTVYEQYF.

The chain employs TRBV5-8 and TRBJ1-1; D is ambiguous. CDR1 and CDR2 (germline): SGHTS, YDEGEE. Trimming left V 5 bases short and J 0 bases short, with 11 bases between. The CDR3 contains 14 residues. The CDR3 loop is CASRPGSMNTEAFF. The DNA of the CDR3 is TGTGCCAGCAGGCCCGGGTCTATGAACACTGAAGCTTTCTTT. The complete variable domain, with remaining parts taken from reference TRBV5-8 and TRBJ1-1, reads EAGVTQSPTHLIKTRGQQATLRCSPISGHTSVYWYQQALGLGLQFLLWYDEGEERNRGNFPPRFSGRQFPNYSSELNVNALELEDSALYLCASRPGSMNTEAFFGQGTRLTVV.

This clonotype was observed a handful of times. The CDR3 nucleotides are TGTGCCAGCAGCGACTTCCAGTCTGGGGCCAACGTCCTGACTTTC. Its translation: CASSDFQSGANVLTF. The genes are TRBV14 and TRBJ2-6; D is undetermined. The length of the CDR3 is 15 residues. From germline, CDR1 is SGHDN and CDR2 FVKESK. V was pared by 5 bases and J by 1 base, with 9 bases between. Full variable domain (outside the CDR3, taken from reference TRBV14 and TRBJ2-6): EAGVTQFPSHSVIEKGQTVTLRCDPISGHDNLYWYRRVMGKEIKFLLHFVKESKQDESGMPNNRFLAERTGGTYSTLKVQPAELEDSGVYFCASSDFQSGANVLTFGAGSRLTVL.

This clonotype occurred a few times. The chain uses TRBV6-1 and TRBJ2-7; D possibly corresponds to TRBD2 (5 bases). Per the germline V gene, CDR1 is MNHNS and CDR2 is SASEGT. Trimming shortened V by 8 bases and J by 2 bases, and 13 bases separated the two germline ends. The CDR3 extends over 13 amino acids. The CDR3 loop is CASAAGVPYEQYF. The CDR3 DNA is TGTGCCAGCGCTGCCGGGGTCCCCTACGAGCAGTACTTC.

This clonotype was detected only a few times. The rearrangement links TRBV5-5 to TRBJ2-5; TRBD1 matches 7 bases. The J segment lost 3 bases and the V segment lost 7 bases, leaving 6 bases of the junction unmatched. The CDR3 contains 13 residues. CDR1 and CDR2 from the germline V gene are SGHKS and YYEKEE (reference sequence). The CDR3 here is CASYAGGKETQYF. The CDR3 DNA follows: TGTGCCAGCTACGCAGGGGGTAAAGAGACCCAGTACTTC.

For the CDR3, the DNA is TGCAGCGTGTGGGACTACGAGCAGTACTTC. This sequence encodes CSVWDYEQYF. The chain joins TRBV29-1 to TRBJ2-7, with D uncertain. V dropped 6 bases and J dropped 3 bases, with 6 bases sitting between them. Germline assignment: CDR1 SQVTM and CDR2 ANQGSEA. The CDR3 has 10 amino acids.